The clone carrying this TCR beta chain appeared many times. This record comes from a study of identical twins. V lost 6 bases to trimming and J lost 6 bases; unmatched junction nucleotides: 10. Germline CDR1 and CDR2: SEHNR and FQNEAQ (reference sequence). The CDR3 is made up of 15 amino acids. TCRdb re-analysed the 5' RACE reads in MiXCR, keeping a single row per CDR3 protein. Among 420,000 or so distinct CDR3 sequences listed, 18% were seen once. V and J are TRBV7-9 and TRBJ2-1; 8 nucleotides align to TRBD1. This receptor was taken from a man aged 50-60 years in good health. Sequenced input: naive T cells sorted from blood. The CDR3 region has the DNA TGTGCCAGCAGTCTAACAGGGGGTTGGGGCAATGAGCAGTTCTTC. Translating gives CASSLTGGWGNEQFF.